This entry describes one TCR beta chain. Its antigen is unidentified. This CDR3 comprises 13 residues. Germline V CDR1 and CDR2: WSHSY, SAAADI. Between the trimmed V and J ends, which lost 7 bases and 1 base, there was a span of 10 bases. The record originates from a study of T-cell reconstitution after alpha-beta-depleted transplantation in children. Molecular barcoding with unique molecular identifiers was used for the TCRbeta library. TCRdb re-derived calls from the PCR reads in MiXCR, one entry per CDR3 protein. The table lists some 450,000 distinct CDR3 sequences, approximately 41% of them singletons. Study results and caveats: Approximately two months post-transplant, alpha-beta T cells reportedly originated from several hundred expanded graft clones. Surviving recipient T cells and thymic progenitors accounted for the high day-60 TCRbeta diversity observed in some patients.

The starting material was PBMCs, obtained before TCRalphabeta/CD19-depleted stem cell transplant. V and J are TRBV10-2 and TRBJ1-1; D not certain. This sequence was found in a girl aged 2 to 9 with aplastic anemia, due to receive a stem cell transplant. The DNA of the CDR3 is TGCGCCAGCACGGACTTCCCGAACACTGAAGCTTTCTTT. Translated: CASTDFPNTEAFF.